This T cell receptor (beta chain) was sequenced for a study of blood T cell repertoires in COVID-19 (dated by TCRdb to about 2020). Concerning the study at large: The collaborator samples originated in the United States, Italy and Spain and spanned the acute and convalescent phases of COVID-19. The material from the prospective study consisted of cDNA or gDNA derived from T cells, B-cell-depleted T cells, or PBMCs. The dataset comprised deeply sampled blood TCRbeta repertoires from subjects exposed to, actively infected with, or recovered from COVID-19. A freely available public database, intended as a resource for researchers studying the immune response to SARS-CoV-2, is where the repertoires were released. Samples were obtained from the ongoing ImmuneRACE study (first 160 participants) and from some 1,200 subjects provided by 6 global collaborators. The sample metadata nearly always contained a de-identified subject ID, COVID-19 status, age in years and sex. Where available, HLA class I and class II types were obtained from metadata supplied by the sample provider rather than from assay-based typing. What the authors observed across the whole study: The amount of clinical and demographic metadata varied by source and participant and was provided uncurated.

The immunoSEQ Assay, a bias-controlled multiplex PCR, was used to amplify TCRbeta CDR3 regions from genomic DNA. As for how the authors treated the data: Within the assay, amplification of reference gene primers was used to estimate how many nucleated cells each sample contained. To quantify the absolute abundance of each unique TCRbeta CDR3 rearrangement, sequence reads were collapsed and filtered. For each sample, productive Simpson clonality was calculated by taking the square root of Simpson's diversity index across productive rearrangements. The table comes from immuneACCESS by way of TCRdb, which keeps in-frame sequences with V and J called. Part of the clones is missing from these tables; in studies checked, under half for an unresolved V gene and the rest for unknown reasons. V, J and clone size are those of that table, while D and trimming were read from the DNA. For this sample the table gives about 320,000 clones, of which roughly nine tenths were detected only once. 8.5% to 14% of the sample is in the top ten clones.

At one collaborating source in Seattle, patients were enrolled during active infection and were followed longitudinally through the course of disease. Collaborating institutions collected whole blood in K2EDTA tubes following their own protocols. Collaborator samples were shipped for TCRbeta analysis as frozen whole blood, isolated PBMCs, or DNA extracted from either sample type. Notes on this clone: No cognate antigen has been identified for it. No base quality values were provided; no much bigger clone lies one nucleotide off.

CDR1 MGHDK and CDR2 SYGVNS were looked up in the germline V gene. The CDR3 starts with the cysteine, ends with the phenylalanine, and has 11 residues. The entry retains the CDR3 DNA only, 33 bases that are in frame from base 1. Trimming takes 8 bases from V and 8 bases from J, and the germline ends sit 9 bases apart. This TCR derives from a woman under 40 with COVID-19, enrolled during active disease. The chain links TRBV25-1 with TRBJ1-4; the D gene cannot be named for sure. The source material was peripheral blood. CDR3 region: CASQDWEKLFF. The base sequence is TGTGCCAGCCAGGATTGGGAAAAACTGTTTTTT.